The clone carrying this TCR beta chain was recorded at least ten times. These data originate in a study of early T cells in non-severe SARS-CoV-2 infection. Individual cDNA molecules each received unique molecular identifiers attached to them. TCRdb analysed the 5' RACE reads with MiXCR anew, one entry per CDR3 protein. The data hold over 15,000 distinct CDR3 sequences, with over 5.5% observed a single time. The CDR3 loop spans 19 amino acids. V dropped 0 bases and J dropped 1 base, with 21 bases sitting between them. CDR1 is MNHNS, CDR2 SASEGT, per germline. This sequence joins TRBV6-1 and TRBJ1-1; D unresolved. This specimen was whole blood, taken at baseline. The source is an adult who was a healthcare worker with PCR-confirmed SARS-CoV-2 infection or an uninfected control (not recorded which). As DNA, the CDR3 is TGTGCCAGCAGTGAAGCGGGCACTCCCTTAGCGGTGCGGAACACTGAAGCTTTCTTT. The encoded protein is CASSEAGTPLAVRNTEAFF.